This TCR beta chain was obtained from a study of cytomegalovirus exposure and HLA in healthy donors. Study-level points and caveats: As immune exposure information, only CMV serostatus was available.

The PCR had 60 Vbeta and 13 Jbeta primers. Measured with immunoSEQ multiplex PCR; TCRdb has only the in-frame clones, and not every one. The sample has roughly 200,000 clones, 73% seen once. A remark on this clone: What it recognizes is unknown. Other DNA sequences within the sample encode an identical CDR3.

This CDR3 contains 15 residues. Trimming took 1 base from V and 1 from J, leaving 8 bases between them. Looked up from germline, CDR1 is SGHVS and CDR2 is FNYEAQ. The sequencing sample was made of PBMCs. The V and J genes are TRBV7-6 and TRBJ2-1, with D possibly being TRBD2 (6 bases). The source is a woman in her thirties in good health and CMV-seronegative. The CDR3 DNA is TGTGCCAGCAGCTTAGTAGCGGATTCCTACAATGAGCAGTTCTTC. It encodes CASSLVADSYNEQFF.